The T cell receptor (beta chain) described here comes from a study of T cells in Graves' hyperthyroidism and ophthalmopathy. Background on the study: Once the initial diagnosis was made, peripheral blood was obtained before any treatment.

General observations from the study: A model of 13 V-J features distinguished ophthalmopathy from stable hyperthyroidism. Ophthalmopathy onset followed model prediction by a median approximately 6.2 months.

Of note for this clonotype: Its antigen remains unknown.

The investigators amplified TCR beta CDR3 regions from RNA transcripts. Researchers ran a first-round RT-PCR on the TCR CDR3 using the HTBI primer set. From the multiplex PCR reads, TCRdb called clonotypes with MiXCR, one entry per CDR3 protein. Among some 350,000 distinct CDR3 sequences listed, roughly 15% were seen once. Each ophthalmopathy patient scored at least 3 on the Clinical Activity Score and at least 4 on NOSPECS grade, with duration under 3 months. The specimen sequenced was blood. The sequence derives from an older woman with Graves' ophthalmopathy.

The CDR3 protein is CASSTLTRTTYNEQFF. The DNA of the CDR3 is TGCGCCAGCAGCACTCTGACTCGAACAACCTACAATGAGCAGTTCTTC. The chain carries TRBV5-1 and TRBJ2-1; D ambiguous. Trimming pared 4 bases from V and 2 bases from J, leaving 16 bases between. Germline CDR1 and CDR2: SGHRS and YFSETQ. The CDR3 consists of 16 residues.